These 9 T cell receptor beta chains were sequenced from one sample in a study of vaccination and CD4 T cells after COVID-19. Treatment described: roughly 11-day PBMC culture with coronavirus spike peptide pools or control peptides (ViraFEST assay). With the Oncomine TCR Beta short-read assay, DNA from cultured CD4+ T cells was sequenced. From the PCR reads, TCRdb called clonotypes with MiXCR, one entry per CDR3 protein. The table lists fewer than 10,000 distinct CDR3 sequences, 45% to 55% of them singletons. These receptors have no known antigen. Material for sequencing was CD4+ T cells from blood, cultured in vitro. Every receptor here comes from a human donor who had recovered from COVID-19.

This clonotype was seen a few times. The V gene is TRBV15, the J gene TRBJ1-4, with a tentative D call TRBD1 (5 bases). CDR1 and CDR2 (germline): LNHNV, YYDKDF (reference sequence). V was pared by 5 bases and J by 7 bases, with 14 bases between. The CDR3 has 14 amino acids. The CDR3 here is CATSAGGASEKLFF. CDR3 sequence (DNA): TGTGCCACCAGCGCAGGAGGGGCCTCTGAAAAACTGTTTTTT.

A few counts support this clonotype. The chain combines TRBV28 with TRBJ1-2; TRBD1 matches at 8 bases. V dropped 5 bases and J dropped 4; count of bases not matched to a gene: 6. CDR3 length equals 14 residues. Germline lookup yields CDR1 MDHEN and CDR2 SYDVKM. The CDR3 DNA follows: TGTGCCAGCAGTCGCGGACAGGGAGTCTATGGCTACACCTTC. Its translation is CASSRGQGVYGYTF.

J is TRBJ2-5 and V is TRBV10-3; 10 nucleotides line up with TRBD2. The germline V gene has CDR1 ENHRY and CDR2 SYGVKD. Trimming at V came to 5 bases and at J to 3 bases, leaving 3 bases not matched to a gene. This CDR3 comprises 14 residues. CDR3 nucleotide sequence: TGTGCCATCAGTCTAGCGGGAGAGGAAGAGACCCAGTACTTC. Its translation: CAISLAGEEETQYF.

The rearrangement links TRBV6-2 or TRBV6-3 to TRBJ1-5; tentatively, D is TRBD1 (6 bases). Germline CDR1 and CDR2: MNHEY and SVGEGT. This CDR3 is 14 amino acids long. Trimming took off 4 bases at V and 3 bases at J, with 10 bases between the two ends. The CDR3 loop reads CASSFRGHNQPQHF. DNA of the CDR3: TGTGCCAGCAGTTTCAGGGGACACAATCAGCCCCAGCATTTT.

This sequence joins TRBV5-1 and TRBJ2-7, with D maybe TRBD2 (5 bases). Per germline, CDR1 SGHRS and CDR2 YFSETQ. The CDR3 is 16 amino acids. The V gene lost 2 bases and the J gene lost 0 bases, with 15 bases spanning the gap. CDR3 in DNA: TGCGCCAGCAGCTTCGGCCCCACTAGAAGCTCCTACGAGCAGTACTTC. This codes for CASSFGPTRSSYEQYF.

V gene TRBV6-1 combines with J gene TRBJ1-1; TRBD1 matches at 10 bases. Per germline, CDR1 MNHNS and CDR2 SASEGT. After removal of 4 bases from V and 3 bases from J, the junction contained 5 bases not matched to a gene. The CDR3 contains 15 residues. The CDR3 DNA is TGTGCCAGCAGTGGCTTAGGGACAGGGGACACTGAAGCTTTCTTT. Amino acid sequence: CASSGLGTGDTEAFF.

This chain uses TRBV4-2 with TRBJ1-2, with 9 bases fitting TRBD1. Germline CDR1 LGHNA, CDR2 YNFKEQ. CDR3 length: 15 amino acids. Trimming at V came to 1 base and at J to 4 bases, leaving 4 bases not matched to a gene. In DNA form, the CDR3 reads TGTGCCAGCAGCCAAGGGGACAGGGTAGGCTATGGCTACACCTTC. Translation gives CASSQGDRVGYGYTF.

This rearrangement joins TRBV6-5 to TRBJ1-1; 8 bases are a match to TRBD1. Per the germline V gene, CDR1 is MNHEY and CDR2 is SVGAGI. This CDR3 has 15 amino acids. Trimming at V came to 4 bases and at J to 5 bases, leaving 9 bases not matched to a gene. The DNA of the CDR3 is TGTGCCAGCAGTTCCCATGGACAGGGAGAAACTGAAGCTTTCTTT. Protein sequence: CASSSHGQGETEAFF.

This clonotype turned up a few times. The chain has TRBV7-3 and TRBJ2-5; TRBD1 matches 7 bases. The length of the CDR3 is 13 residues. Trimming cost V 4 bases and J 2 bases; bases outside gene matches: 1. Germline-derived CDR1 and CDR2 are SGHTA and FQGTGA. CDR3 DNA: TGTGCCAGCAGCTGGACAGGTCAAGAGACCCAGTACTTC. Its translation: CASSWTGQETQYF.